This is a list of T cell receptor beta chains from one sample in a study of T cell repertoires in cytomegalovirus infection. TCRdb re-derived calls from the reads in MiXCR, one entry per CDR3 protein. The table lists approximately 100,000 distinct CDR3 sequences, around 28% of them singletons, with roughly 81% in the top ten. These TCRs are of unknown antigen specificity. Source: CD8+ T cells from cultured PBMCs, taken from culture after CMV antigen stimulation. These receptors all stem from a human donor in good health (CMV status not recorded). Some clones in this sample may be carry-over from other donors' samples. CDR3s include the opening cysteine and the closing phenylalanine or tryptophan. The order of the fields is J gene, clone size, D gene, V gene, CDR3 protein, CDR3 DNA. A D gene is named only where the DNA matches it firmly. Not every row has a clone size; where given, it reads once, few, many or a size class.

TRBJ2-5 NA NA TRBV24-1 CATSDQSQETQYF TGTGCCACCAGTGACCAATCCCAAGAGACCCAGTACTTC
TRBJ2-3 NA NA TRBV6-5 CASSYSAGRTDTQYF TGTGCCAGCAGTTACTCGGCGGGGCGAACAGATACGCAGTATTTT
TRBJ2-6 many TRBD2 TRBV7-8 CASSLRGGGLLTGANVLTF TGTGCCAGCAGCCTCCGCGGGGGGGGTCTTCTTACCGGGGCCAACGTCCTGACTTTC
TRBJ2-1 NA NA TRBV15 CATSRVDDRNGQFF TGTGCCACCAGCAGAGTCGACGACAGGAACGGGCAGTTCTTC
TRBJ2-2 NA TRBD1 TRBV2 CASSGGTGGAAGELFF TGTGCCAGCAGTGGAGGGACAGGGGGCGCAGCCGGGGAGCTGTTTTTT
TRBJ2-7 NA NA TRBV20-1 CSARGEGYEQYF TGCAGTGCTAGGGGGGAAGGCTACGAGCAGTACTTC
TRBJ1-2 many NA TRBV7-9 CASSRGLDGYTF TGTGCCAGCAGCCGAGGGCTTGATGGCTACACCTTC
TRBJ2-3 NA NA TRBV7-6 CASSLSTADTQYF TGTGCCAGCAGCTTATCAACAGCAGATACGCAGTATTTT
TRBJ2-7 few NA TRBV7-6 CASSLDRDSYEQYF TGTGCCAGCAGCTTAGATCGGGACTCCTACGAGCAGTACTTC
TRBJ2-1 few NA TRBV7-9 CASSLGIGDALDEQFF TGTGCCAGCAGCTTAGGGATTGGGGACGCCCTAGATGAGCAGTTCTTC
TRBJ2-7 NA NA TRBV29-1 CSVEYPWSSSYEQYF TGCAGCGTTGAATACCCTTGGTCATCCTCCTACGAGCAGTACTTC
TRBJ2-5 NA TRBD1 TRBV27 CASSPFTGEETQYF TGTGCCAGCAGTCCTTTTACAGGGGAGGAGACCCAGTACTTC
TRBJ1-6 many NA TRBV28 CASRELGVELYNSPLHF TGTGCCAGCAGGGAACTGGGGGTGGAGCTCTATAATTCACCCCTCCACTTT
TRBJ2-6 NA NA TRBV7-6 CAFFGPGANVLTF TGTGCCTTTTTCGGGCCTGGGGCCAACGTCCTGACTTTC
TRBJ1-1 NA NA TRBV19 CASSILGGTEAFF TGTGCCAGTAGTATTTTGGGGGGCACTGAAGCTTTCTTT
TRBJ1-1 NA NA TRBV14 CASSQDVRVVDWGTEAFF TGTGCCAGCAGCCAAGATGTCAGGGTGGTTGATTGGGGCACTGAAGCTTTCTTT
TRBJ2-7 NA TRBD1 TRBV3-1 CASSYGQGDEQYF TGTGCCAGCAGCTACGGACAGGGCGACGAGCAGTACTTC
TRBJ2-2 NA NA TRBV12-3/TRBV12-4 CASTHGGTGELFF TGTGCCAGCACTCACGGAGGTACCGGGGAGCTGTTTTTT
TRBJ2-1 NA NA TRBV10-3 CAISESRDEQFF TGTGCCATCAGTGAGTCCAGGGATGAGCAGTTCTTC
TRBJ2-3 NA NA TRBV6-1 CASSEGARFSDTQYF TGTGCCAGCAGTGAGGGGGCGCGTTTTTCAGATACGCAGTATTTT
TRBJ2-3 few NA TRBV4-1 CASSRMAPSTDTQYF TGCGCCAGCAGTCGGATGGCCCCTTCCACAGATACGCAGTATTTT
TRBJ2-3 few TRBD2 TRBV28 CASSPGTSSFTDTQYF TGTGCCAGCAGTCCCGGGACTAGTAGCTTTACAGATACGCAGTATTTT
TRBJ2-7 NA NA TRBV6-1 CASSSMFYEQYF TGTGCCAGCAGCTCGATGTTCTACGAGCAGTACTTC
TRBJ2-1 many TRBD1 TRBV7-3 CASSPTGANLYNEQFF TGTGCCAGCAGCCCGACAGGGGCCAATCTTTACAATGAGCAGTTCTTC
TRBJ2-7 NA TRBD1 TRBV11-2 CASSLRDRGIHEQYF TGTGCCAGCAGCTTGAGGGACAGGGGGATCCACGAGCAGTACTTC
TRBJ2-3 NA NA TRBV4-1 CASSQVGLADTQYF TGCGCCAGCAGCCAAGTTGGGCTAGCTGATACGCAGTATTTT
TRBJ1-6 few TRBD1 TRBV7-6 CASSLRGQGATDSPLHF TGTGCCAGCAGCTTACGGGGACAGGGGGCGACGGATTCACCCCTCCACTTT
TRBJ2-1 NA NA TRBV2 CATDQGTGEQFF TGTGCCACCGATCAGGGAACTGGGGAGCAGTTCTTC
TRBJ1-5 few NA TRBV19 CASSIVGRPALVKWLICQPQHF TGTGCCAGTAGTATAGTTGGGCGCCCGGCATTGGTTAAGTGGTTAATCTGTCAGCCCCAGCATTTT
TRBJ2-1 few NA TRBV7-6 CASSSKGRDNEQFF TGTGCCAGCAGCTCAAAGGGCCGGGACAATGAGCAGTTCTTC
TRBJ2-3 NA TRBD2 TRBV12-5 CASGSPVDGGDTDTQYF TGTGCTAGTGGTTCTCCGGTGGATGGGGGGGACACAGATACGCAGTATTTT